Presented here are 4 T cell receptor beta chains from one specimen sequenced in a study of T cells in localized non-small cell lung cancer. TCRdb keeps only in-frame clones here, not all; method: immunoSEQ multiplex PCR. The sample contains 45,000 to 65,000 clones, around 81% of which appear only once. The sequencing used PBMCs, collected before any cancer treatment. All receptors come from a woman aged 35 to 70 with stage II lung adenocarcinoma.

The rearrangement uses TRBV30 and TRBJ1-2; no clear D. V was trimmed by 5 bases and J by 6 bases, leaving 16 bases between them. The CDR3 consists of 13 residues. CDR1 is GTSNPN and CDR2 is SVGIG in the germline V gene (reference sequence). The CDR3 reads CAWAFRRVHGYTF. DNA for the CDR3: TGTGCCTGGGCATTTAGGAGGGTTCATGGCTACACCTTC.

This sequence joins TRBV28 and TRBJ2-7, with 8 nucleotides matching TRBD1. The CDR3 contains 14 residues. Germline trimming cut 7 bases from V and 3 bases from J; bases unmatched to any gene: 8. Per the germline V gene, CDR1 is MDHEN and CDR2 is SYDVKM. CDR3 DNA sequence: TGTGCCAGCACCCCCGACAGGGGCCTCTACGAGCAGTACTTC. Its protein product is CASTPDRGLYEQYF.

This sequence joins TRBV5-1 and TRBJ1-5; D is unresolved. The germline V gene has CDR1 SGHRS and CDR2 YFSETQ. The CDR3 length is 13 residues. V lost 4 bases and J lost 5, with 10 bases in between. The CDR3 nucleotides read TGCGCCAGCAGCCCCGGCCGTGATCAGCCCCAGCATTTT. Protein product: CASSPGRDQPQHF.

This clone has only a few counts. The CDR3 DNA follows: TGTGCCAGCAGCTTACCTAGCGGGGGGGCAGATGAGCAGTTCTTC. It translates to CASSLPSGGADEQFF. V is TRBV5-4 and J is TRBJ2-1; 12 bases align to TRBD2. Germline loops: CDR1 SGHNT, CDR2 YYREEE (reference sequence). The V and J ends lost 2 bases and 8 bases, in that order; junction bases with no gene match: 5. This CDR3 is 15 amino acids long.